A selection of T cell receptor beta chains follows, all from one sample in a study of CD8 T cells in Susac syndrome. TCRdb recomputed calls from the immunoSEQ multiplex PCR reads with MiXCR, one row per CDR3 protein. The repertoire includes 150,000 to 200,000 distinct CDR3 sequences, approximately 94% of them detected once, and about 0.086% sits in the top ten. The sequenced sample was CD4+ T cells from PBMCs. The receptors were sampled from a human donor with multiple sclerosis. Both conserved end residues are part of each CDR3. The order of the fields is CDR3 DNA, CDR3 protein, D gene, V gene, J gene, clone size. D genes are given only for firm matches. Not every row has a clone size; where given, it reads once, few, many or a size class.

TGCGCCAGCAGCTTGGGGCTAGCGGGAGAAGAGCAGTTCTTC	CASSLGLAGEEQFF	TRBD2	TRBV5-1	TRBJ2-1	.
TGTGCCAGCAGCTCCGGGGGCGGGGACGACGAGCAGTACTTC	CASSSGGGDDEQYF	.	TRBV7-2	TRBJ2-7	once
TGCAGTGCTAGTTCTAGGGTTGGGGTCTACGAGCAGTACTTC	CSASSRVGVYEQYF	.	TRBV20-1	TRBJ2-7	.
TGTGCCAGCAGCTTAGGATCGTCCAACTATGGCTACACCTTC	CASSLGSSNYGYTF	.	TRBV7-9	TRBJ1-2	.
TGTGCCAGCAGTTTAAAAAATGGGAACCAAGTTTATGGCTACACCTTC	CASSLKNGNQVYGYTF	.	TRBV27	TRBJ1-2	.
TGTGCCAGCAGCTTAGATCTATTAGAGACCCAGTACTTC	CASSLDLLETQYF	.	TRBV11-2	TRBJ2-5	.
TGTGCCAGCTCACAGGGAGTCGAGCAGTACTTC	CASSQGVEQYF	.	TRBV18	TRBJ2-7	.
TGTGCCAGCGGGCCGACTTTCGACTATGGCTACACCTTC	CASGPTFDYGYTF	.	TRBV27	TRBJ1-2	once
TGTGCCAGCTCACCACCGAACGAGCACGTGGCTTTCTTT	CASSPPNEHVAFF	.	TRBV18	TRBJ1-1	.
TGCAGCGCTACAGAGCACTCTGGAAACACCATATATTTT	CSATEHSGNTIYF	.	TRBV29-1	TRBJ1-3	once
TGTGCCAGCCGGCCGGCCAGGGGCTACACCTTC	CASRPARGYTF	.	TRBV7-2	TRBJ1-2	.
TGTGCCAGCAGCGCGACTAGCGGCACTAGCACAGATACGCAGTATTTT	CASSATSGTSTDTQYF	TRBD2	TRBV5-6	TRBJ2-3	.
TGTGCCAGCAGTTTAGGGGATGGCTACACCTTC	CASSLGDGYTF	.	TRBV12-3/TRBV12-4	TRBJ1-2	few
TGTGCCAGTAGTATAGCAGATACGCAGTATTTT	CASSIADTQYF	.	TRBV19	TRBJ2-3	.
TGTGCCTGGAGTACGGGACGGACAGAGAATGAAAAACTGTTTTTT	CAWSTGRTENEKLFF	.	TRBV30	TRBJ1-4	.
TGTGCCAGCAGTTTATTAACAGGAGCGGCGATGGCTTTCTTT	CASSLLTGAAMAFF	.	TRBV12-3/TRBV12-4	TRBJ1-1	.
TGCAGCGTTGGGACTAGCGGGAGGGCCTTTGGGGAGACCCAGTACTTC	CSVGTSGRAFGETQYF	TRBD2	TRBV29-1	TRBJ2-5	once
TGCAGCGGTGCACAGGGGGCTGGAAACACCATATATTTT	CSGAQGAGNTIYF	TRBD1	TRBV29-1	TRBJ1-3	.
TGTGCCAGCAGTGATAACCTTTTCGGAGCTTTCTTT	CASSDNLFGAFF	.	TRBV6-6	TRBJ1-1	.
TGTGCCAGCTCACTGGACGGGGCTGAAGCTTTCTTT	CASSLDGAEAFF	.	TRBV18	TRBJ1-1	once
TGCGCCAGCAGCTCCAGCCCGCAAGAGACCCAGTACTTC	CASSSSPQETQYF	.	TRBV5-1	TRBJ2-5	.
TGTGCCAGCAGTGAAGACGGGAATCAGCCCCAGCATTTT	CASSEDGNQPQHF	.	TRBV6-1	TRBJ1-5	.
TGTGCCAGCCGTTGGAACCGGGACCCGATGACCTCAAAGCAGTACTTC	CASRWNRDPMTSKQYF	.	TRBV27	TRBJ2-7	.
TGTGCCAGCAGTCCGGGACAGGGCACTACCCAGTACTTC	CASSPGQGTTQYF	TRBD1	TRBV2	TRBJ2-5	.
TGTGCCAGCTCACCACGCTCAGGGCCTAGGAACACCGGGGAGCTGTTTTTT	CASSPRSGPRNTGELFF	.	TRBV18	TRBJ2-2	.